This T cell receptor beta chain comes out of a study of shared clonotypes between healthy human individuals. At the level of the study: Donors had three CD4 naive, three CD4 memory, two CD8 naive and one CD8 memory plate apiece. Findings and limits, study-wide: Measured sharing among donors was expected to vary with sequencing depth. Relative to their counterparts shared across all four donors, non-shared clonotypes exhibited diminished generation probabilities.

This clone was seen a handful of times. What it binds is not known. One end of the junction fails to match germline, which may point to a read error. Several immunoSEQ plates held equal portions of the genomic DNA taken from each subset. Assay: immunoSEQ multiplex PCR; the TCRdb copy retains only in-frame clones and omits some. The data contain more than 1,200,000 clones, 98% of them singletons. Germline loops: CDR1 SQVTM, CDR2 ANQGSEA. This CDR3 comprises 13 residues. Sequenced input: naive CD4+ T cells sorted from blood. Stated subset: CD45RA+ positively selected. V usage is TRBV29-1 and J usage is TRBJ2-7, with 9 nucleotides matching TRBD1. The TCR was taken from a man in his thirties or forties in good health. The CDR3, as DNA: TGCAGCGTTGAAGCCGGGACAGGGTACGGGCAGTACTTC. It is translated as CSVEAGTGYGQYF.